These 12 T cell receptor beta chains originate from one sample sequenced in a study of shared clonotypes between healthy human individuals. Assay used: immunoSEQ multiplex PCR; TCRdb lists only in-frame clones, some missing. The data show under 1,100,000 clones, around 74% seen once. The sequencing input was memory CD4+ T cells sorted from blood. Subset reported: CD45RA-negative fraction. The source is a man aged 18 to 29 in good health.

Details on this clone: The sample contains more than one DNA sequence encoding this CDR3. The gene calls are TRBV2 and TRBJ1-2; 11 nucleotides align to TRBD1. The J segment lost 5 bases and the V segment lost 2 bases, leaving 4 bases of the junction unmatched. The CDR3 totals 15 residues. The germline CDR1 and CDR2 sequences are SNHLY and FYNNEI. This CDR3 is CASSETGQGVYGYTF. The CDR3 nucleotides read TGTGCCAGCAGTGAAACGGGACAGGGGGTTTATGGCTACACCTTC.

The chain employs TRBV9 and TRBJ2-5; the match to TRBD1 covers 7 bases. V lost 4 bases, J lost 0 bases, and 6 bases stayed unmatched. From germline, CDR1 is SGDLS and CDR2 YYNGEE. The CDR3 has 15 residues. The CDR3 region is CASSTTTGYQETQYF. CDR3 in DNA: TGTGCCAGCAGCACCACGACAGGGTACCAAGAGACCCAGTACTTC.

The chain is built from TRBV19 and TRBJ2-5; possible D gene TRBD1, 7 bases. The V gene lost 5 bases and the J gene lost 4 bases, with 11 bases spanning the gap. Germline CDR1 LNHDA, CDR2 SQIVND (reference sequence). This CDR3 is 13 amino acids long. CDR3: CASSDQGGETQYF. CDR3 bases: TGTGCCAGTAGTGACCAGGGGGGAGAGACCCAGTACTTC. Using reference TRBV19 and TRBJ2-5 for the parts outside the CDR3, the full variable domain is DGGITQSPKYLFRKEGQNVTLSCEQNLNHDAMYWYRQDPGQGLRLIYYSQIVNDFQKGDIAEGYSVSREKKESFPLTVTSAQKNPTAFYLCASSDQGGETQYFGPGTRLLVL.

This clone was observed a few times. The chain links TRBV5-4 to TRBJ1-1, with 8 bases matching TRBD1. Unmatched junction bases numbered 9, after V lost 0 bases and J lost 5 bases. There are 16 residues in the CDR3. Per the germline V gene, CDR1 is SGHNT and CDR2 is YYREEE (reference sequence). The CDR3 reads CASSLDPTGVSTEAFF. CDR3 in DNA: TGTGCCAGCAGCTTGGACCCGACAGGGGTCTCGACTGAAGCTTTCTTT.

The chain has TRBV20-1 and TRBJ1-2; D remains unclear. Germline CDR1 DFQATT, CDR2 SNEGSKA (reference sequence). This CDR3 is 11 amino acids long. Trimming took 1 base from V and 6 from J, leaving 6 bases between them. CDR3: CSARGRNGYTF. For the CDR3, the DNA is TGCAGTGCTAGAGGGCGGAATGGCTACACCTTC.

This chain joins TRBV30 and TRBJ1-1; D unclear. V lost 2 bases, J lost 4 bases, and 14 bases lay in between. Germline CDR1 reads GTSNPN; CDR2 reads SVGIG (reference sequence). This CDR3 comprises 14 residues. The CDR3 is CAWSPGLKSTEAFF. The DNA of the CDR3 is TGTGCCTGGAGTCCCGGACTGAAAAGCACTGAAGCTTTCTTT. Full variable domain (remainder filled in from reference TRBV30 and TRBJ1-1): SQTIHQWPATLVQPVGSPLSLECTVEGTSNPNLYWYRQAAGRGLQLLFYSVGIGQISSEVPQNLSASRPQDRQFILSSKKLLLSDSGFYLCAWSPGLKSTEAFFGQGTRLTVV.

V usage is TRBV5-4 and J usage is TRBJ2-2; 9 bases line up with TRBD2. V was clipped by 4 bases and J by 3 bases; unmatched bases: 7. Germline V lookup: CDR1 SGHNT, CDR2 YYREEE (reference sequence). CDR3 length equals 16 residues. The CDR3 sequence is CASSPRGGRDTGELFF. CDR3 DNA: TGTGCCAGCAGCCCGCGGGGGGGCCGTGACACCGGGGAGCTGTTTTTT.

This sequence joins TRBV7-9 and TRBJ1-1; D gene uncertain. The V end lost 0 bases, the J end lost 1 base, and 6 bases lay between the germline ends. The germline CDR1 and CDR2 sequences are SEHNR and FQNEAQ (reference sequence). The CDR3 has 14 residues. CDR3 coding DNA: TGTGCCAGCAGCTTAGCTTCCCCGAACACTGAAGCTTTCTTT. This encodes CASSLASPNTEAFF.

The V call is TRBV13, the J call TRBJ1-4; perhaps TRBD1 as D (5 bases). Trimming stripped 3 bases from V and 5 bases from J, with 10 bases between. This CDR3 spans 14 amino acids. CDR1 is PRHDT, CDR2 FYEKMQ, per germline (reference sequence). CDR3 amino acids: CASSFGHLNEKLFF. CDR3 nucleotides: TGTGCCAGCAGCTTCGGACACCTGAATGAAAAACTGTTTTTT.

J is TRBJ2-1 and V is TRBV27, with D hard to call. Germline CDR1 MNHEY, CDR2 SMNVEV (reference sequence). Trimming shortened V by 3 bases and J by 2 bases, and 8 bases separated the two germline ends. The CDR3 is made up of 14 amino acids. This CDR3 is CASSFGWAYNEQFF. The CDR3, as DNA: TGTGCCAGCAGTTTCGGGTGGGCCTACAATGAGCAGTTCTTC.

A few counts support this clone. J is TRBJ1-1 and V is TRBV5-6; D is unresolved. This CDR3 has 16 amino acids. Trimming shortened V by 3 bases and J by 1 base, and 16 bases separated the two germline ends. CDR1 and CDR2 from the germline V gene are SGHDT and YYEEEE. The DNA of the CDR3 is TGTGCCAGCAGCTCAACCTGGCGGATGTGGAACACTGAAGCTTTCTTT. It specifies CASSSTWRMWNTEAFF.

CDR3 amino acids: CASSESGVLRGQYF. CDR3 coding DNA: TGTGCCAGCAGTGAATCGGGGGTATTAAGAGGGCAGTACTTC. The V and J genes are TRBV2 and TRBJ2-7, with D tentatively TRBD2 (6 bases). There are 14 residues in the CDR3. Germline V CDR1 and CDR2: SNHLY, FYNNEI. V gave up 2 bases and J gave up 9 bases, with 17 bases separating them.